The 7 T cell receptor beta chains below were found in one sample sequenced in a study of T-cell memory formation after mild COVID-19. TCRdb called the 5' RACE reads again in MiXCR, with one record for every CDR3 protein. The sample lists roughly 600,000 distinct CDR3 sequences; around 17% were seen once. The sample consisted of PBMCs or a T cell subset sorted from them (not recorded which). The receptors were gathered from an adult woman who had mild COVID-19 (a few samples of this study predate the infection). Cell type and time point are not known.

V is TRBV5-6 and J is TRBJ1-3; the D is unclear. CDR1 and CDR2 (germline): SGHDT, YYEEEE. The CDR3 covers 14 residues. V was cut by 1 base and J by 1 base, with 6 bases left in between. CDR3 protein: CASSLLQSGNTIYF. CDR3 DNA sequence: TGTGCCAGCAGCTTGTTACAGTCTGGAAACACCATATATTTT. The variable domain in full, completed from reference TRBV5-6 and TRBJ1-3, reads DAGVTQSPTHLIKTRGQQVTLRCSPKSGHDTVSWYQQALGQGPQFIFQYYEEEERQRGNFPDRFSGHQFPNYSSELNVNALLLGDSALYLCASSLLQSGNTIYFGEGSWLTVV.

The rearrangement joins TRBV29-1 to TRBJ2-7; D remains ambiguous. Germline lookup yields CDR1 SQVTM and CDR2 ANQGSEA. V shed 6 bases and J shed 0 bases, with 9 bases lying between them. CDR3 size: 12 residues. The CDR3 nucleotides are TGCAGCGTCGAGTCGAGCTCCTACGAGCAGTACTTC. Translated: CSVESSSYEQYF.

This chain connects TRBV30 to TRBJ1-1, with D possibly TRBD1 on 6 matching bases. The CDR3 spans 15 residues. V was shortened by 5 bases and J by 4 bases, with 20 bases between the two germline ends. In germline, CDR1 is GTSNPN, CDR2 SVGIG (reference sequence). CDR3 loop: CAWVPGQGRITEAFF. CDR3 DNA: TGTGCCTGGGTCCCGGGACAAGGGAGGATCACTGAAGCTTTCTTT.

The chain is built from TRBV7-8 and TRBJ1-1; D is uncertain. The CDR3 totals 14 residues. CDR1 is SGHVS, CDR2 FQNEAQ, per germline. V lost 1 base and J lost 4, with 10 bases in between. CDR3 nucleotide sequence: TGTGCCAGCAGCTTAGAGGCAGCCTCCACTGAAGCTTTCTTT. It yields the protein CASSLEAASTEAFF.

This clonotype showed up many times. J is TRBJ2-5 and V is TRBV4-1; TRBD2 aligns across 11 bases. Germline values: CDR1 MGHRA, CDR2 YSYEKL. Trimming removed 0 bases from V and 4 bases from J; junction bases left unmatched: 1. The CDR3 consists of 15 residues. This chain's CDR3 is CASSQELAGVETQYF. The CDR3 DNA sequence: TGCGCCAGCAGCCAAGAACTAGCGGGGGTAGAGACCCAGTACTTC.

The CDR3 DNA is TGTGCCAGCACCCTGGACAGTTACAATGAGCAGTTCTTC. Translated: CASTLDSYNEQFF. V usage is TRBV7-2 and J usage is TRBJ2-1, with D perhaps matching TRBD1 (6 bases). Germline V gene sequence: CDR1 SGHTA, CDR2 FQGNSA. This CDR3 has 13 amino acids. Trimming removed 7 bases at V and 4 bases at J, with 11 bases between.

The chain links TRBV6-6 to TRBJ1-5; D possibly corresponds to TRBD1 (5 bases). In germline, CDR1 is MNHNY, CDR2 SVGAGI (reference sequence). V shed 6 bases and J shed 2 bases, with 14 bases lying between them. This CDR3 region has 15 residues. CDR3 residues: CASRDSIRGNQPQHF. In DNA, the CDR3 is TGTGCCAGCAGAGACTCAATCAGGGGCAATCAGCCCCAGCATTTT.